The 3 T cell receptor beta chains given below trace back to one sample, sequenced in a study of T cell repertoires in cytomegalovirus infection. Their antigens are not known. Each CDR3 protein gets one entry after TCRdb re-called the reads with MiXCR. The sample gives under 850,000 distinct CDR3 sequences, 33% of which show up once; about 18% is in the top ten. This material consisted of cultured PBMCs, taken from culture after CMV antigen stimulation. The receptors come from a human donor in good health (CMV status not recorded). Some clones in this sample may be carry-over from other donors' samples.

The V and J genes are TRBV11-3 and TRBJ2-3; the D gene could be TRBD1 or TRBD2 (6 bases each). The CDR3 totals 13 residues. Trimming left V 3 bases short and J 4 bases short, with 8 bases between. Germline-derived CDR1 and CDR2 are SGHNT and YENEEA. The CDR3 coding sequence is TGTGCCAGCAGCTTTAGGGGGGCAGATACGCAGTATTTT. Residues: CASSFRGADTQYF.

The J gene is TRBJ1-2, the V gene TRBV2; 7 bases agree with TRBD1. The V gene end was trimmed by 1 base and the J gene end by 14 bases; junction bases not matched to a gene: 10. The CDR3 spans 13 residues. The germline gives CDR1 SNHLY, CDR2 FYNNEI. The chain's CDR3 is CASSEGAGGLSTF. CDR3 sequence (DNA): TGTGCCAGCAGTGAAGGGGCAGGGGGGCTGAGTACCTTC.

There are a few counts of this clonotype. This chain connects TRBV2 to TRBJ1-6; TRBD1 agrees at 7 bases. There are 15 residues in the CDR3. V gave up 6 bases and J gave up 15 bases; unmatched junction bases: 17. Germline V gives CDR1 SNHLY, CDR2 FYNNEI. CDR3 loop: CASRGTVPNLGLLHF. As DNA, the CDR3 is TGTGCCAGCAGGGGGACAGTCCCCAACCTTGGTCTCCTCCACTTT.